This TCR beta chain was recorded in a study of T-cell reconstitution after alpha-beta-depleted transplantation in children (dated by TCRdb to the mid-2010s). Regarding the research as a whole: T-cell immune reconstitution after TCRalphabeta/CD19-depleted allogeneic hematopoietic cell transplantation in children was quantitatively tracked in the study by means of TCR repertoire profiling. General study outcomes and caveats: The high TCRbeta diversity at day 60 in some patients was ascribed to recipient T cells and intrathymic progenitors that had survived conditioning. The frequencies of hyperexpanded clones fell over the following months, and after one year, T-cell counts and TCRbeta diversity were mostly attributed to newly produced T cells. The apparently early recovery of alphabetaT-cell counts about two months after transplant reportedly depended on only several hundred rapidly expanded clones that came from non-depleted graft cells.

Libraries were built with PCR. The data were produced on an Illumina HiSeq 2500. To normalize quantification of the TCRbeta repertoire, the TCR libraries were built with molecular barcoding that relied on unique molecular identifiers. TCRdb reprocessing: public reads trimmed at Q25 with fastp, clones called with MiXCR, in-frame beta chains kept. Rows merge per CDR3 protein into single entries with the most common DNA and genes. The sample contains around 500,000 distinct CDR3 sequences, under 25% of them found a single time. Together, the top ten hold 13% to 15% of the sample. Notes on this clonotype: Its antigen remains unidentified. No much larger clone exists at a distance of one base, and base qualities are not known.

Per the publication, the treatment or condition label means: allogeneic hematopoietic cell transplantation with graft depleted of TCRalphabeta T cells and CD19 B cells. The transplant recipients were children given TCRalphabeta/CD19-depleted allogeneic hematopoietic cell grafts. CDR1 and CDR2 (SGHTA, FQGNSA) derive from the germline V gene. Taken from cysteine to phenylalanine, the CDR3 has 13 residues. The CDR3 DNA has 39 bases and is translated from base 1. Ends trimmed: V by 6 bases, J by 7 bases; bases unmatched to a gene: 4. The TCR was taken from a boy younger than two who had a stem cell transplant for acute myeloid leukemia, so the T cells may come from the graft donor. The receptor chain draws on TRBV7-2 and TRBJ1-5, and TRBD1 matches 9 of the central bases. The sequences come from PBMCs, mostly from graft donor cells, collected 360 days after TCRalphabeta/CD19-depleted stem cell transplant. The CDR3 reads CASRTGGGQPQHF. The DNA sequence is given as TGTGCCAGCAGGACAGGGGGAGGGCAGCCCCAGCATTTT.